One sample yielded the 15 T cell receptor beta chains listed below, sequenced in a study of T cell repertoires in cytomegalovirus infection. TCRdb ran MiXCR on the reads and lists one entry per CDR3 protein. The sample carries approximately 750,000 distinct CDR3 sequences, roughly 36% recorded once. Source material: PBMCs. The receptors originated from a human donor in good health (CMV status not recorded). Some clones in this sample may be carry-over from other donors' samples.

This chain connects TRBV28 to TRBJ2-7, with TRBD1 identical over 7 bases. The CDR3 runs 16 residues. The V gene end was trimmed by 7 bases and the J gene end by 9 bases; junction bases not matched to a gene: 21. Germline V CDR1 and CDR2: MDHEN, SYDVKM. CDR3 loop: CASTNLGTAFTVGQYF. In DNA form, the CDR3 reads TGTGCCAGCACCAACCTAGGGACAGCATTTACCGTGGGGCAGTACTTC.

The chain has TRBV24-1 and TRBJ1-2; TRBD1 aligns across 8 bases. Trimming took 3 bases from V and 6 from J; bases not matched to a gene: 8. In germline, CDR1 is KGHDR, CDR2 SFDVKD. This CDR3 has 15 amino acids. The CDR3 here is CATSDGDRRLNGYTF. The CDR3 DNA sequence: TGTGCCACCAGTGATGGGGACAGGCGGCTCAATGGCTACACCTTC.

The gene calls are TRBV5-1 and TRBJ2-7; tentatively, D is TRBD1 or TRBD2 (5 bases each). The germline gives CDR1 SGHRS, CDR2 YFSETQ. The CDR3 extends over 15 amino acids. The V gene lost 3 bases and the J gene lost 7 bases, with 20 bases spanning the gap. The CDR3 loop is CASSWTGTPAGEQYF. The DNA for the CDR3 is TGCGCCAGCAGCTGGACCGGGACCCCCGCGGGTGAGCAGTACTTC.

The V gene is TRBV7-6, the J gene TRBJ2-3; D not certain. Trimming took off 1 base at V and 0 bases at J, with 8 bases between the two ends. The CDR3 extends over 15 amino acids. In germline, CDR1 is SGHVS, CDR2 FNYEAQ. CDR3 loop: CASSLGPSSTDTQYF. The CDR3 bases are TGTGCCAGCAGCTTAGGGCCTTCTAGCACAGATACGCAGTATTTT. The whole variable domain, filled in from reference TRBV7-6 and TRBJ2-3, reads GAGVSQSPRYKVTKRGQDVALRCDPISGHVSLYWYRQALGQGPEFLTYFNYEAQQDKSGLPNDRFSAERPEGSISTLTIQRTEQRDSAMYRCASSLGPSSTDTQYFGPGTRLTVL.

V gene TRBV2 combines with J gene TRBJ2-5, with D perhaps TRBD1 or TRBD2 (5 bases each). This CDR3 is 15 amino acids long. Trimming removed 11 bases at V and 2 bases at J, with 21 bases between. Germline loops: CDR1 SNHLY, CDR2 FYNNEI. CDR3 in amino acids: CAWGKGKKRQETQYF. As DNA, the CDR3 is TGTGCCTGGGGGAAAGGGAAGAAGAGGCAAGAGACCCAGTACTTC.

The sample holds a few counts of this clonotype. The rearrangement joins TRBV4-1 to TRBJ2-7, with D perhaps TRBD1 (5 bases). Germline CDR1 is MGHRA and CDR2 is YSYEKL. The V and J ends lost 0 bases and 5 bases respectively, with 20 bases between them. The CDR3 sequence is 17 residues long. CDR3 in amino acids: CASSQEGVGRASNEQYF. The CDR3 coding sequence is TGCGCCAGCAGCCAAGAAGGAGTTGGCAGGGCCTCTAACGAGCAGTACTTC.

J is TRBJ1-1 and V is TRBV7-9; weak D call: TRBD1 (5 bases). Between the trimmed V and J ends, which lost 2 bases and 1 base, there was a span of 14 bases. This CDR3 contains 16 residues. Germline CDR1 reads SEHNR; CDR2 reads FQNEAQ (reference sequence). The CDR3 bases are TGTGCCAGCAGCTTAATTCCGCAGGGTTCGAACACTGAAGCTTTCTTT. Residues: CASSLIPQGSNTEAFF.

This clonotype was observed a handful of times. The rearrangement uses TRBV6-1 and TRBJ2-7; D gene ambiguous. Trimming removed 6 bases from V and 4 bases from J, with 16 bases in between. This CDR3 region has 14 residues. The germline V gene encodes CDR1 MNHNS and CDR2 SASEGT. DNA of the CDR3: TGTGCCAGCAGAAGCGACGGAGACCTTTACGAGCAGTACTTC. This encodes CASRSDGDLYEQYF.

The rearrangement uses TRBV19 and TRBJ1-1; 7 bases fit TRBD1. V trimming: 3 bases; J trimming: 1 base; junction bases outside the gene matches: 5. Per germline, CDR1 LNHDA and CDR2 SQIVND (reference sequence). The CDR3 loop spans 15 amino acids. The CDR3 DNA reads TGTGCCAGTAGTATTGGGACAGAACGGAACACTGAAGCTTTCTTT. Translated: CASSIGTERNTEAFF. The full variable domain, in which reference TRBV19 and TRBJ1-1 provide the parts outside the CDR3, is DGGITQSPKYLFRKEGQNVTLSCEQNLNHDAMYWYRQDPGQGLRLIYYSQIVNDFQKGDIAEGYSVSREKKESFPLTVTSAQKNPTAFYLCASSIGTERNTEAFFGQGTRLTVV.

The J gene is TRBJ2-2, the V gene TRBV12-3 or TRBV12-4; perhaps D is TRBD1 or TRBD2 (6 bases each). The CDR3 is 14 amino acids. V was shortened by 7 bases and J by 7 bases, with 16 bases between the two germline ends. The CDR3 spells CASTPGGGVGELFF. CDR3 bases: TGTGCCAGCACTCCCGGGGGCGGGGTCGGGGAGCTGTTTTTT.

The J gene is TRBJ2-7, the V gene TRBV4-1; D is unclear. The CDR3 runs 18 residues. Germline V CDR1 and CDR2: MGHRA, YSYEKL. V lost 2 bases and J 3 bases, leaving 23 bases between the germline ends. CDR3 sequence: CASSQYMRLETKIYEQYF. The CDR3, as DNA: TGCGCCAGCAGCCAATATATGCGATTGGAGACCAAAATCTACGAGCAGTACTTC.

The gene calls are TRBV28 and TRBJ1-5; D is unclear. Trimming removed 6 bases at V and 16 bases at J, with 22 bases between. Per germline, CDR1 MDHEN and CDR2 SYDVKM. This CDR3 comprises 13 residues. DNA of the CDR3: TGTGCCAGCAGCCAAAGTAGCTTAATCAGAGTACATTTT. Its translation is CASSQSSLIRVHF.

This sequence joins TRBV28 and TRBJ1-5, with D uncertain. Germline loops: CDR1 MDHEN, CDR2 SYDVKM. V dropped 7 bases and J dropped 7 bases, with 17 bases sitting between them. The CDR3 runs 14 residues. The CDR3 spells CASTIPPVRQPQHF. The CDR3 DNA reads as TGTGCCAGCACCATCCCCCCGGTCAGACAGCCCCAGCATTTT.

This clonotype has just a few counts. The rearrangement links TRBV5-1 to TRBJ2-7; either TRBD1 or TRBD2 may supply D (5 bases each). V lost 2 bases and J 0 bases, leaving 12 bases between the germline ends. Germline CDR1 reads SGHRS; CDR2 reads YFSETQ. CDR3 size: 15 residues. The CDR3 spells CASSLTGLSSYEQYF. Here the CDR3 DNA reads TGCGCCAGCAGCTTAACAGGACTTAGCTCCTACGAGCAGTACTTC.

Remarks on this clonotype: Without the conserved terminal phenylalanine or tryptophan, this CDR3 likely stems from a read error. The chain has TRBV19 and TRBJ1-1; possibly TRBD1 for D (6 bases). V lost 3 bases to trimming and J lost 8 bases, with 19 bases between them. This CDR3 comprises 15 residues. Germline loops: CDR1 LNHDA, CDR2 SQIVND (reference sequence). For the CDR3, the DNA is TGTGCCAGTAGTATCCCTGGGACAACAGTTCCGGAAGCTTTCTGT. This encodes CASSIPGTTVPEAFC.